Below, 10 T cell receptor beta chains from the same sample are listed, as sequenced in a study of cytomegalovirus exposure and HLA in healthy donors. PCR was performed using 60 Vbeta and 13 Jbeta primers. Only in-frame clones appear in the TCRdb table, and some are missing; sequencing was by immunoSEQ multiplex PCR. This table holds around 130,000 clones, roughly 84% found once. Sequencing was done on a sample of PBMCs. The origin of the receptors is a boy younger than 18 in good health and CMV-seronegative.

Regarding this clone: A junction boundary mismatches the germline segment, possibly from a read error. This chain connects TRBV7-9 to TRBJ1-3, with a tentative D call TRBD1 (5 bases). CDR1 SEHNR and CDR2 FQNEAQ come from the germline V gene (reference sequence). The CDR3 is made up of 15 amino acids. The CDR3 is CSSSLAQGAENTIYF. CDR3 in DNA: TGTTCCAGCAGCTTAGCGCAAGGGGCGGAAAACACCATATATTTT.

This chain joins TRBV4-2 and TRBJ1-1; TRBD1 aligns across 10 bases. Germline trimming cut 4 bases from V and 0 bases from J; bases unmatched to any gene: 2. The CDR3 sequence is 15 residues long. Germline CDR1 and CDR2: LGHNA and YNFKEQ. Written as DNA, the CDR3 is TGTGCCAGCAGCCGGGACAGGGGATTGAACACTGAAGCTTTCTTT. Translated, it gives CASSRDRGLNTEAFF.

This rearrangement joins TRBV27 to TRBJ2-7; maybe TRBD2 (5 bases). Germline CDR1 MNHEY, CDR2 SMNVEV (reference sequence). The CDR3 is 14 amino acids. The germline V and J ends were trimmed by 2 bases and 5 bases, with 13 bases remaining between them. CDR3 protein: CASSLASPGDEQYF. The CDR3 region has the DNA TGTGCCAGCAGTTTAGCATCGCCCGGGGACGAGCAGTACTTC.

This chain links TRBV4-3 with TRBJ2-1; the match to TRBD2 covers 12 bases. The CDR3 covers 15 residues. V trimming: 3 bases; J trimming: 10 bases; junction bases outside the gene matches: 7. The germline gives CDR1 LGHNA, CDR2 YSLEER. As DNA, the CDR3 is TGCGCCAGCAGCCATACTAGCGGGGGGTATCGGGAGCAGTTCTTC. Translating gives CASSHTSGGYREQFF.

This clone has more than one count but fewer than ten. V and J are TRBV30 and TRBJ2-2, with 9 bases aligning to TRBD2. The CDR3 consists of 14 residues. From germline, CDR1 is GTSNPN and CDR2 SVGIG (reference sequence). V was clipped by 7 bases and J by 5 bases; unmatched bases: 8. CDR3 sequence reads: CALNSGSGTGELFF. In DNA, the CDR3 is TGTGCCTTAAATAGCGGGAGCGGAACCGGGGAGCTGTTTTTT.

This clone appeared a few times. The J gene is TRBJ2-1, the V gene TRBV6-1; D is possibly TRBD1 (6 bases). This CDR3 has 15 amino acids. Germline CDR1 is MNHNS and CDR2 is SASEGT. V was trimmed by 0 bases and J by 4 bases, leaving 10 bases between them. Written as DNA, the CDR3 is TGTGCCAGCAGTGAAGCTACAGGGACATACAATGAGCAGTTCTTC. Amino acids: CASSEATGTYNEQFF.

The chain joins TRBV9 to TRBJ2-7, with 8 bases aligning to TRBD2. The V gene end was trimmed by 3 bases and the J gene end by 0 bases; junction bases not matched to a gene: 2. The CDR3 extends over 14 amino acids. Per germline, CDR1 SGDLS and CDR2 YYNGEE. CDR3 amino acids: CASSAGGVSYEQYF. The CDR3 DNA reads as TGTGCCAGCAGCGCGGGGGGGGTCTCCTACGAGCAGTACTTC.

The chain links TRBV7-9 to TRBJ2-5; D might be TRBD2 (7 bases). The V end lost 3 bases, the J end lost 0 bases, and 14 bases lay between the germline ends. The germline V gene has CDR1 SEHNR and CDR2 FQNEAQ (reference sequence). The CDR3 loop spans 16 amino acids. CDR3 sequence (DNA): TGTGCCAGCAGCTTGTCCCGGGGGGCATACCAAGAGACCCAGTACTTC. Translation gives CASSLSRGAYQETQYF. The whole variable domain, filled in from reference TRBV7-9 and TRBJ2-5, reads DTGVSQNPRHKITKRGQNVTFRCDPISEHNRLYWYRQTLGQGPEFLTYFQNEAQLEKSRLLSDRFSAERPKGSFSTLEIQRTEQGDSAMYLCASSLSRGAYQETQYFGPGTRLLVL.

The chain carries TRBV5-6 and TRBJ2-1; TRBD2 matches 11 bases. The CDR3 spans 14 residues. The J segment lost 15 bases and the V segment lost 0 bases, leaving 8 bases of the junction unmatched. CDR1 and CDR2 from the germline V gene are SGHDT and YYEEEE. DNA for the CDR3: TGTGCCAGCAGCTTGGTGATAGCGGGGGGGCCGCTGTTCTTC. This codes for CASSLVIAGGPLFF.

This clone was recorded a few times. The chain carries TRBV4-3 and TRBJ1-4; 8 bases agree with TRBD1. The CDR3 totals 21 residues. The germline V gene has CDR1 LGHNA and CDR2 YSLEER. J lost 4 bases, V lost 0 bases, and 19 bases had no gene match. The CDR3 DNA follows: TGCGCCAGCAGCCAAGATCTTCGGCGACAGGGGATTGGGGGGAGTAATGAAAAACTGTTTTTT. Its translation is CASSQDLRRQGIGGSNEKLFF.